The sequence of this T cell receptor beta chain was determined in a study of post-analysis software for immune sequencing data. Regarding the study as a whole: For normalized Chao1 diversity, multiple sclerosis patients scored significantly lower than controls did. Higher frequency in patients than in controls was seen for roughly 5 TRBV segments, with TRBV5-6, TRBV5-1 and TRBV20-1 among them.

Built from TCR beta cDNA, the libraries had unique molecular identifiers in them. T cells numbering roughly 0.85 to 11 million gave rise to 450,000 to 550,000 cDNA molecules. Using its own MiXCR run on the PCR reads, TCRdb lists one record per CDR3 protein. The sample yields some 500,000 distinct CDR3 sequences, roughly 45% seen once. The ends were cut back, 3 bases at V and 6 bases at J, with 13 bases in the middle. CDR1 DFQATT and CDR2 SNEGSKA come from the germline V gene (reference sequence). The CDR3 is made up of 13 amino acids. This clonotype turned up a few times. What it binds is not known. This sequence originates from a girl aged 5 to 17 with multiple sclerosis. Material for sequencing was blood. This sequence joins TRBV20-1 and TRBJ2-3, with a tentative D call TRBD1 (5 bases). CDR3 nucleotide sequence: TGCAGTGCTAGTCGGCAGGGTGGGGATACGCAGTATTTT. Amino acids: CSASRQGGDTQYF.